This record concerns one T cell receptor beta chain sequence. Its antigen is unidentified. Isolated RNA was reverse transcribed in full, so expressed TCRB transcripts were sequenced. Data came from immunoSEQ multiplex PCR; TCRdb stores just in-frame clones and leaves some out. The table lists about 700,000 clones, under 15% of them singletons, with less than 0.025% in the top ten. These data originate in a study of beta chain features in type 1 diabetes. Germline assignment: CDR1 GTSNPN and CDR2 SVGIG (reference sequence). The CDR3 covers 13 residues. Trimming left V 8 bases short and J 5 bases short, with 19 bases between. Regarding the study as a whole: Comparison showed that naive, central memory and Treg TCRB repertoires appeared more similar among patients than among healthy donors. Type 1 diabetes patients had moderately but significantly shorter TCRB CDR3s in all four CD4+ subsets. The study found fewer insertions and more deletions at VDJ junctions in type 1 diabetes patients. Cells carrying high TCR expression could end up over-represented when cDNA is sequenced.

The receptor comes from a man in his late teens or twenties with type 1 diabetes. Sequencing used naive CD4+ T cells from blood. V gene TRBV30 combines with J gene TRBJ2-7, with no clear D. Here the CDR3 reads CARSSFLHHEQYF. DNA for the CDR3: TGTGCCCGCTCCTCATTCCTACACCACGAGCAGTACTTC.